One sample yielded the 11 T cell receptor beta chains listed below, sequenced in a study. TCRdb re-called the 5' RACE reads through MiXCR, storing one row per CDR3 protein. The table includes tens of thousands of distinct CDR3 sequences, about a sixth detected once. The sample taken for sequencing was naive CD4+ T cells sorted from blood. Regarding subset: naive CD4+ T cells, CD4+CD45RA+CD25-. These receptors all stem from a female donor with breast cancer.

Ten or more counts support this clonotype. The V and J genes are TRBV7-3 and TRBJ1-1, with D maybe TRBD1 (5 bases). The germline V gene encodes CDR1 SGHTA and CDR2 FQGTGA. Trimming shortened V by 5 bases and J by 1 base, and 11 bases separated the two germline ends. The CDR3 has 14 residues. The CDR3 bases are TGTGCCAGCAGCAGCTCCGGGGCGAACACTGAAGCTTTCTTT. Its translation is CASSSSGANTEAFF.

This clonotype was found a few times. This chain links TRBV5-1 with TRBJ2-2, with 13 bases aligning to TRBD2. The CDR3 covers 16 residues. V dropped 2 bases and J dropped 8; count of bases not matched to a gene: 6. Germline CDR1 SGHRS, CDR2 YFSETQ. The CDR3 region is CASSLPPLAGGGELFF. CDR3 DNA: TGCGCCAGCAGCTTACCCCCACTAGCGGGAGGGGGGGAGCTGTTTTTT.

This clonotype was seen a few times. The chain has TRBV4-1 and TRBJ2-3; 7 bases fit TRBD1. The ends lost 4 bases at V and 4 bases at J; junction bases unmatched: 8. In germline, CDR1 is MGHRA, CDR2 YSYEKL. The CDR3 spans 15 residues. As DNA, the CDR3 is TGCGCCAGCAGCCCCCTCCCGACAGGGCCAGATACGCAGTATTTT. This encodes CASSPLPTGPDTQYF.

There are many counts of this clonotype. CDR3 loop: CASRTGPSTDTQYF. As DNA, the CDR3 is TGCGCCAGCAGAACGGGTCCTAGCACAGATACGCAGTATTTT. The chain links TRBV5-1 to TRBJ2-3; D is ambiguous. The CDR3 is made up of 14 amino acids. Trimming removed 5 bases from V and 0 bases from J, with 10 bases in between. Germline CDR1 SGHRS, CDR2 YFSETQ.

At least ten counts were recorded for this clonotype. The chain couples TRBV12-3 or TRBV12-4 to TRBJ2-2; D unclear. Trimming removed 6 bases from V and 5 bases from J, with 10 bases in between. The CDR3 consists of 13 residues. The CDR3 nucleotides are TGTGCCAGCAGGCTAGGTCGGACCGGGGAGCTGTTTTTT. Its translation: CASRLGRTGELFF.

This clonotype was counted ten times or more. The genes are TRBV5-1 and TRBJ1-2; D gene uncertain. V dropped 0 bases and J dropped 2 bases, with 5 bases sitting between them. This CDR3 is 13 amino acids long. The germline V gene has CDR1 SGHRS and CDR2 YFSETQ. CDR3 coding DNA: TGCGCCAGCAGCTTGGACAGAAACTATGGCTACACCTTC. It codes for CASSLDRNYGYTF.

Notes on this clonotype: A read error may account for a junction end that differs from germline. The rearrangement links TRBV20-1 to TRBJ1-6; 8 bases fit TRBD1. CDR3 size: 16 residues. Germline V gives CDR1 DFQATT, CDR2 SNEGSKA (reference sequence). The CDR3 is CSAGENRQGRDSPLHF. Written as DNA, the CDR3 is TGCAGTGCTGGAGAAAATAGACAGGGGAGGGATTCACCCCTCCACTTT.

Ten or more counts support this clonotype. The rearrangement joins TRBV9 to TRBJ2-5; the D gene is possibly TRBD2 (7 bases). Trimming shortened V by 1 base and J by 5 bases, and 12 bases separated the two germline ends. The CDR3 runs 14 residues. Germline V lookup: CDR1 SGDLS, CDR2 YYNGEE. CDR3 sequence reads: CASSVSGGGETQYF. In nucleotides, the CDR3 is TGTGCCAGCAGCGTATCGGGGGGCGGGGAGACCCAGTACTTC.

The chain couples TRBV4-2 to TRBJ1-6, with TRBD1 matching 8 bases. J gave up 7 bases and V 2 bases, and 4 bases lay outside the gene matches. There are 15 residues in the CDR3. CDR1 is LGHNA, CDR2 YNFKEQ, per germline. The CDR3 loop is CASSQQTGANSPLHF. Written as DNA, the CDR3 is TGTGCCAGCAGCCAACAGACAGGGGCGAATTCACCCCTCCACTTT.

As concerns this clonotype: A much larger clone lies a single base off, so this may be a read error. CDR3 in amino acids: CASRGSGGAKNIQHF. The CDR3 nucleotides are TGTGCCAGCAGGGGATCGGGGGGGGCCAAAAACATTCAGCACTTC. The chain is built from TRBV12-3 or TRBV12-4 and TRBJ2-4, with 8 bases that match TRBD2. The CDR3 covers 15 residues.

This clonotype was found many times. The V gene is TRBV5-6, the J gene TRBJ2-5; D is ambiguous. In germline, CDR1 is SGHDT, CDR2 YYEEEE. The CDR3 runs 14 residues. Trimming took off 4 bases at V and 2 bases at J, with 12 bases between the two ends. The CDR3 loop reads CASSPRWIQETQYF. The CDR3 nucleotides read TGTGCCAGCAGCCCCCGGTGGATACAAGAGACCCAGTACTTC.